Shown below are 29 T cell receptor beta chains from a single sample sequenced in a study of cytomegalovirus exposure and HLA in healthy donors. Amplification used 60 Vbeta primers and 13 Jbeta primers. TCRdb's copy holds only in-frame clones and misses some; the assay was immunoSEQ multiplex PCR. The sample holds roughly 170,000 clones, 84% seen once. Sequencing input: PBMCs. The receptors stem from a girl aged 2 to 9 in good health and CMV-seropositive.

J is TRBJ1-2 and V is TRBV28, with D perhaps matching TRBD1 (6 bases). The CDR3 spans 14 residues. The germline V gene encodes CDR1 MDHEN and CDR2 SYDVKM. The V gene lost 4 bases and the J gene lost 8 bases, with 17 bases spanning the gap. The DNA for the CDR3 is TGTGCCAGCAGTTCAGGACAGCCCGAAGGAGGCTACACCTTC. Amino acid sequence: CASSSGQPEGGYTF.

The chain links TRBV7-9 to TRBJ2-3; 10 bases match TRBD2. With V trimmed by 1 base and J by 5 bases, 15 bases remained unmatched. Germline V gives CDR1 SEHNR, CDR2 FQNEAQ (reference sequence). This CDR3 spans 19 amino acids. CDR3: CASSLGTAGGPEKKDTQYF. The CDR3 DNA sequence: TGTGCCAGCAGCTTAGGAACAGCGGGAGGGCCTGAAAAGAAAGATACGCAGTATTTT.

This clone was observed a few times. This chain links TRBV7-3 with TRBJ2-1; 9 nucleotides line up with TRBD2. Losses at the gene ends were 0 bases for V and 7 bases for J; bases not matched to a gene: 1. This CDR3 is 14 amino acids long. Germline CDR1 SGHTA, CDR2 FQGTGA. The CDR3 here is CASSLTGLANEQFF. The CDR3 bases are TGTGCCAGCAGCTTAACTGGACTAGCGAATGAGCAGTTCTTC. The variable domain in full, completed from reference TRBV7-3 and TRBJ2-1, reads GAGVSQTPSNKVTEKGKYVELRCDPISGHTALYWYRQSLGQGPEFLIYFQGTGAADDSGLPNDRFFAVRPEGSVSTLKIQRTERGDSAVYLCASSLTGLANEQFFGPGTRLTVL.

This chain links TRBV6-5 with TRBJ2-1; D might be TRBD1 (5 bases). Germline CDR1 MNHEY, CDR2 SVGAGI. The ends were cut back, 0 bases at V and 8 bases at J, with 8 bases in the middle. The CDR3 consists of 13 residues. Here the CDR3 reads CASSYSAGYEQFF. CDR3 nucleotide sequence: TGTGCCAGCAGTTACTCGGCAGGGTATGAGCAGTTCTTC.

J is TRBJ2-5 and V is TRBV10-2; no clear D gene. The DNA end is more similar to TRBJ2-7, so the J call may be wrong. The germline gives CDR1 WSHSY, CDR2 SAAADI. This CDR3 is 12 amino acids long. In nucleotides, the CDR3 is TGCGCCAGCAGTGAGCGCGGTTACGAGCAGTACTTC. This sequence encodes CASSERGYEQYF.

This clone was detected a few times. The rearrangement links TRBV6-6 to TRBJ2-7; 7 bases align to TRBD1. The V gene's germline CDR1 is MNHNY and CDR2 SVGAGI (reference sequence). Trimming removed 1 base from V and 1 base from J; junction bases left unmatched: 1. The CDR3 runs to 14 residues. The CDR3 DNA is TGTGCCAGCAGTTACTTGACAGGGTCCTACGAGCAGTACTTC. This encodes CASSYLTGSYEQYF.

The chain employs TRBV27 and TRBJ1-1; a possible D gene is TRBD1 (5 bases). The CDR3 totals 16 residues. Trimming shortened V by 3 bases and J by 0 bases, and 14 bases separated the two germline ends. CDR1 is MNHEY and CDR2 is SMNVEV in the germline V gene (reference sequence). The DNA of the CDR3 is TGTGCCAGCAGTTTCGGCAGTGGGGCTATGAACACTGAAGCTTTCTTT. This gives the protein CASSFGSGAMNTEAFF.

The chain recombines TRBV5-1 with TRBJ2-1; 14 nucleotides agree with TRBD2. The V gene's germline CDR1 is SGHRS and CDR2 YFSETQ. CDR3 length equals 14 residues. Losses at the gene ends were 5 bases for V and 8 bases for J; bases not matched to a gene: 3. The CDR3 coding sequence is TGCGCCAGCAGAGGACTAGCGGGAGGCGATGAGCAGTTCTTC. This sequence encodes CASRGLAGGDEQFF.

The chain has TRBV9 and TRBJ2-1; a possible D gene is TRBD2 (6 bases). Trimming removed 0 bases at V and 0 bases at J, with 19 bases between. Per the germline V gene, CDR1 is SGDLS and CDR2 is YYNGEE. The CDR3 totals 19 residues. Here the CDR3 reads CASSVESRGSGLSYNEQFF. CDR3 nucleotide sequence: TGTGCCAGCAGCGTAGAGTCCCGAGGTAGCGGACTCTCCTACAATGAGCAGTTCTTC. Variable domain in full (rest from reference TRBV9 and TRBJ2-1): DSGVTQTPKHLITATGQRVTLRCSPRSGDLSVYWYQQSLDQGLQFLIQYYNGEERAKGNILERFSAQQFPDLHSELNLSSLELGDSALYFCASSVESRGSGLSYNEQFFGPGTRLTVL.

The gene calls are TRBV5-5 and TRBJ1-2; 7 nucleotides match TRBD1. V gave up 1 base and J gave up 4 bases; unmatched junction bases: 13. This CDR3 has 17 amino acids. The germline V gene has CDR1 SGHKS and CDR2 YYEKEE (reference sequence). The CDR3 is CASSLMSYVGQPYGYTF. The CDR3 DNA is TGTGCCAGCAGCTTGATGAGTTATGTGGGACAGCCCTATGGCTACACCTTC.

CDR3 nucleotides: TGTGCCAGCAGCCAACCGGGACTAGCGGGACACAATGAGCAGTTCTTC. It codes for CASSQPGLAGHNEQFF. The chain uses TRBV14 and TRBJ2-1; 13 bases match TRBD2. Looked up from germline, CDR1 is SGHDN and CDR2 is FVKESK. The CDR3 is 16 residues long. Trimming cost V 2 bases and J 5 bases; bases outside gene matches: 3.

The chain has TRBV19 and TRBJ2-3; D gene unclear. Looked up from germline, CDR1 is LNHDA and CDR2 is SQIVND (reference sequence). The CDR3 totals 15 residues. V lost 4 bases to trimming and J lost 0 bases, with 11 bases between them. The CDR3 loop reads CASSTGDFSTDTQYF. The CDR3 DNA sequence: TGTGCCAGTAGTACTGGCGACTTTAGCACAGATACGCAGTATTTT.

The CDR3, as DNA: TGTGCCAGCATTTGGACAGGGGGAAACACTGAAGCTTTCTTT. Amino acid sequence: CASIWTGGNTEAFF. The V and J genes are TRBV6-1 and TRBJ1-1, with TRBD1 matching 10 bases. There are 14 residues in the CDR3. Germline V gives CDR1 MNHNS, CDR2 SASEGT. The junction had 4 bases not matched to a gene; V was cut back by 7 bases and J by 2 bases.

In this sample, this clone turned up a few times. Here the CDR3 DNA reads TGTGCCAGCAGTGAAAGCGCAGGGTCGAGGTTCTCCGCAGCTTTCTTT. This encodes CASSESAGSRFSAAFF. The rearrangement joins TRBV6-1 to TRBJ1-1, with a tentative D call TRBD1 (5 bases). V dropped 2 bases and J dropped 10 bases, with 23 bases sitting between them. The germline gives CDR1 MNHNS, CDR2 SASEGT. CDR3 size: 16 residues.

This chain joins TRBV6-5 and TRBJ1-2, with D possibly being TRBD1 (6 bases). Trimming left V 5 bases short and J 5 bases short, with 15 bases between. CDR1 and CDR2 (germline): MNHEY, SVGAGI. CDR3 size: 14 residues. This chain's CDR3 is CASSVTGPLYGYTF. CDR3 bases: TGTGCCAGCAGTGTAACAGGGCCCTTATATGGCTACACCTTC.

CDR3 region: CSVTTGSDYGYTF. CDR3 nucleotides: TGCAGCGTAACCACAGGGTCGGACTATGGCTACACCTTC. The chain recombines TRBV29-1 with TRBJ1-2; D is possibly TRBD1 (6 bases). Per the germline V gene, CDR1 is SQVTM and CDR2 is ANQGSEA. V was shortened by 6 bases and J by 3 bases, with 14 bases between the two germline ends. This CDR3 spans 13 amino acids.

The chain has TRBV5-1 and TRBJ1-1; D gene ambiguous. Trimming pared 1 base from V and 1 base from J, leaving 5 bases between. The CDR3 is 13 amino acids. Germline CDR1 is SGHRS and CDR2 is YFSETQ. The CDR3: CASSLFKNTEAFF. CDR3 DNA sequence: TGCGCCAGCAGCTTGTTCAAGAACACTGAAGCTTTCTTT.

Only a few counts were recorded for this clone. The V call is TRBV6-6, the J call TRBJ1-3, with a possible D match to TRBD1 (5 bases). The CDR3 runs to 14 residues. Trimming stripped 2 bases from V and 2 bases from J, with 7 bases between. The germline gives CDR1 MNHNY, CDR2 SVGAGI (reference sequence). CDR3 sequence reads: CASSYQQAGNTIYF. As DNA, the CDR3 is TGTGCCAGCAGTTACCAACAGGCTGGAAACACCATATATTTT.

The chain is built from TRBV27 and TRBJ2-2; TRBD2 matches at 8 bases. Trimming removed 6 bases from V and 8 bases from J; junction bases left unmatched: 11. Germline-derived CDR1 and CDR2 are MNHEY and SMNVEV (reference sequence). CDR3 size: 15 residues. Written as DNA, the CDR3 is TGTGCCAGCAGCGGGACTAGGGGTCCTAGGGGGGAGCTGTTTTTT. Protein sequence: CASSGTRGPRGELFF.

Notes on this clone: Other nucleotide sequences from this sample produce the same CDR3. The rearrangement links TRBV7-8 to TRBJ2-5, with D perhaps matching TRBD2 (6 bases). Trimming removed 1 base from V and 4 bases from J, with 10 bases in between. The germline V gene has CDR1 SGHVS and CDR2 FQNEAQ. The CDR3 sequence is 14 residues long. The CDR3 is CASSLGGRGETQYF. CDR3 in DNA: TGTGCCAGCAGCTTAGGAGGGCGGGGAGAGACCCAGTACTTC.

This clone has only one observation. The V call is TRBV20-1, the J call TRBJ1-1; no firm D call. Germline values: CDR1 DFQATT, CDR2 SNEGSKA (reference sequence). This CDR3 has 11 residues. Trimming took off 3 bases at V and 11 bases at J, with 13 bases between the two ends. CDR3 protein: CSASAESLAFF. The CDR3 DNA reads as TGCAGTGCTAGCGCGGAATCTTTGGCTTTCTTT.

The rearrangement joins TRBV6-1 to TRBJ2-1; TRBD2 aligns across 11 bases. The germline gives CDR1 MNHNS, CDR2 SASEGT. With 4 bases clipped from V and 4 bases from J, the junction kept 9 bases outside the gene matches. The CDR3 sequence is 17 residues long. CDR3 sequence (DNA): TGTGCCAGCAGTGGGTACAGGGGACTAGCGGCTTACAATGAGCAGTTCTTC. As protein: CASSGYRGLAAYNEQFF.

The chain uses TRBV2 and TRBJ1-3; D is unclear. V gave up 0 bases and J gave up 5 bases, with 14 bases separating them. The CDR3 runs 16 residues. The germline V gene has CDR1 SNHLY and CDR2 FYNNEI. The CDR3: CASSEALGNARNTIYF. CDR3 DNA: TGTGCCAGCAGTGAAGCGCTAGGAAACGCCAGAAACACCATATATTTT.

V is TRBV27 and J is TRBJ1-2; TRBD1 aligns across 11 bases. The V segment lost 5 bases and the J segment 7 bases; nucleotides outside the gene matches: 3. Germline CDR1 reads MNHEY; CDR2 reads SMNVEV (reference sequence). This CDR3 contains 13 residues. CDR3 region: CASSVGQGVGYTF. The CDR3 coding sequence is TGTGCCAGCAGTGTGGGACAGGGGGTTGGCTACACCTTC.

The gene calls are TRBV27 and TRBJ2-1, with 10 bases aligning to TRBD2. Germline V lookup: CDR1 MNHEY, CDR2 SMNVEV (reference sequence). The ends lost 3 bases at V and 4 bases at J; junction bases unmatched: 3. The CDR3 totals 15 residues. CDR3: CASSFGAGGYNEQFF. CDR3 nucleotides: TGTGCCAGCAGTTTCGGAGCGGGAGGGTACAATGAGCAGTTCTTC.

The chain uses TRBV7-2 and TRBJ1-5, with D tentatively TRBD1 (6 bases). Germline values: CDR1 SGHTA, CDR2 FQGNSA. The CDR3 totals 17 residues. Between the trimmed V and J ends, which lost 5 bases and 10 bases, there was a span of 27 bases. CDR3 nucleotide sequence: TGTGCCAGCAGCCCCGGACCCCTACAGGGAAGAATGGTCCCCCAGCATTTT. It is translated as CASSPGPLQGRMVPQHF.

This chain uses TRBV5-1 with TRBJ2-7, with 10 positions matching TRBD1. Trimming took 4 bases from V and 3 from J; bases not matched to a gene: 7. Per germline, CDR1 SGHRS and CDR2 YFSETQ. This CDR3 has 15 amino acids. The CDR3 coding sequence is TGCGCCAGCAGCGCCGGGACAGGGGTGAGCTACGAGCAGTACTTC. It yields the protein CASSAGTGVSYEQYF.

The J gene is TRBJ1-5, the V gene TRBV27, with D maybe TRBD1 (6 bases). Deletions cut 10 bases from V and 7 bases from J, with 17 bases between. This CDR3 has 13 residues. Germline V gene sequence: CDR1 MNHEY, CDR2 SMNVEV (reference sequence). CDR3 bases: TGTGCCACCTCTACAGGGATGGGACAGCCCCAGCATTTT. Its protein product is CATSTGMGQPQHF.

The V call is TRBV21-1, the J call TRBJ2-7; the tabulated D call, TRBD1, remains unverified against the DNA. TRBV21-1 is given as a pseudogene. This CDR3 spans 15 amino acids. CDR3 DNA sequence: TGTGCCAGAAAAACGGCCGGGACAGGGCGATACGAGCAGTACTTC. Translation gives CARKTAGTGRYEQYF.